The sequence of this TCR beta chain was determined in a study of OX40 agonist ivuxolimab in advanced cancers. Study overall: Ivuxolimab, an antibody acting as an agonist of OX40 (CD134), was used to treat patients.

Clones were sequenced by immunoSEQ multiplex PCR, and TCRdb holds only the in-frame ones, with some missing. The repertoire includes about 98,000 clones, roughly nine tenths of them detected once, and over 0.65% sits in the top ten. V trimming: 6 bases; J trimming: 1 base; junction bases outside the gene matches: 2. Germline lookup yields CDR1 MNHEY and CDR2 SVGAGI. CDR3 length: 15 residues. The source is an adult with an advanced solid tumor such as melanoma, head and neck, liver or kidney cancer. The chain combines TRBV6-5 with TRBJ2-5, with 13 bases lining up with TRBD2. Source: CD4+ or CD8+ T cells sorted from blood, taken in a trial of the OX40 agonist ivuxolimab. The CDR3 region has the DNA TGTGCCAGCAGGGGACTAGCGGGGACCCAAGAGACCCAGTACTTC. Its protein is CASRGLAGTQETQYF.